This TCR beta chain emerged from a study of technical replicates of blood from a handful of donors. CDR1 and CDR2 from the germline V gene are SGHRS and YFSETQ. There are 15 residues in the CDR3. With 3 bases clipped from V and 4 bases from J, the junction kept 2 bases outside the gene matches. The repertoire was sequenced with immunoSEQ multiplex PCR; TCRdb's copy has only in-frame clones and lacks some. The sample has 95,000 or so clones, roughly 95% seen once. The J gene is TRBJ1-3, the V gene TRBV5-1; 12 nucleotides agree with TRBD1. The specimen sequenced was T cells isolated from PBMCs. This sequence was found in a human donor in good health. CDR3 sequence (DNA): TGCGCCAGCAGCTGGGGACAGGGGGCAGGAAACACCATATATTTT. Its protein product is CASSWGQGAGNTIYF.